This is a list of T cell receptor beta chains from one sample in a study of blood T cell repertoires in COVID-19. Profiled with immunoSEQ multiplex PCR; TCRdb holds only in-frame clones, not every one. Of about 210,000 clones in the sample, approximately 82% were seen once. Sequencing was performed on peripheral blood. The receptors were sampled from a man aged 45-65 years with active or convalescent COVID-19. The CDR3 runs from the conserved cysteine through the conserved F or W. D genes are given only for firm matches. Clone size is shown for a subset of rows, as once, few, many or a class of expanded clone.

V gene: TRBV2
CDR3 length: 14
J gene: TRBJ2-7
clone size: once
D gene: TRBD2
CDR3 protein: CASRRAGLSYEQYF
CDR3 DNA: TGTGCCAGCAGGAGAGCGGGGCTCTCCTACGAGCAGTACTTC

V gene: TRBV6-5
CDR3 length: 13
J gene: TRBJ2-3
clone size: -
D gene: -
CDR3 protein: CATATDYTDTQYF
CDR3 DNA: TGTGCCACCGCGACTGATTACACAGATACGCAGTATTTT

V gene: TRBV6-1
CDR3 length: 15
J gene: TRBJ1-3
clone size: -
D gene: TRBD1
CDR3 protein: CASSLQGVSGNTIYF
CDR3 DNA: TGTGCCAGCAGTCTACAGGGGGTATCCGGAAACACCATATATTTT

V gene: TRBV2
CDR3 length: 12
J gene: TRBJ2-7
clone size: -
D gene: -
CDR3 protein: CASITSFYEQYF
CDR3 DNA: TGTGCCAGCATTACTAGTTTCTACGAGCAGTACTTC

V gene: TRBV13
CDR3 length: 15
J gene: TRBJ2-5
clone size: -
D gene: TRBD2
CDR3 protein: CASSTYSGGRETQYF
CDR3 DNA: TGTGCCAGCAGCACCTATAGCGGGGGGCGAGAGACCCAGTACTTC

V gene: TRBV19
CDR3 length: 14
J gene: TRBJ1-2
clone size: few
D gene: -
CDR3 protein: CASSLGRSAGGYTF
CDR3 DNA: TGTGCCAGTAGTTTAGGACGCTCAGCGGGAGGCTACACCTTC

V gene: TRBV7-2
CDR3 length: 13
J gene: TRBJ1-2
clone size: -
D gene: -
CDR3 protein: CASSFTPGWGYTF
CDR3 DNA: TGTGCCAGCAGCTTCACTCCCGGGTGGGGCTACACCTTC

V gene: TRBV6-5
CDR3 length: 12
J gene: TRBJ2-7
clone size: -
D gene: -
CDR3 protein: CASSRTAYEQYF
CDR3 DNA: TGTGCCAGCAGCCGGACTGCGTACGAGCAGTACTTC

V gene: TRBV7-9
CDR3 length: 14
J gene: TRBJ1-2
clone size: -
D gene: -
CDR3 protein: CASSPQGSHYGYTF
CDR3 DNA: TGTGCCAGCAGCCCGCAGGGATCCCACTATGGCTACACCTTC

V gene: TRBV6-2/TRBV6-3
CDR3 length: 19
J gene: TRBJ2-3
clone size: -
D gene: TRBD2
CDR3 protein: CASNPLMAASGGPGDTQYF
CDR3 DNA: TGTGCCAGCAACCCCCTCATGGCCGCTAGCGGGGGGCCCGGAGATACGCAGTATTTT

V gene: TRBV7-9
CDR3 length: 17
J gene: TRBJ1-5
clone size: once
D gene: TRBD1
CDR3 protein: CASSFPLLDRGVQPQHF
CDR3 DNA: TGTGCCAGCAGCTTTCCGCTTCTGGACAGGGGAGTTCAGCCCCAGCATTTT

V gene: TRBV25-1
CDR3 length: 11
J gene: TRBJ2-7
clone size: few
D gene: -
CDR3 protein: CASSGPREQYF
CDR3 DNA: TGTGCCAGCAGTGGACCGAGGGAGCAGTACTTC

V gene: TRBV19
CDR3 length: 17
J gene: TRBJ1-5
clone size: -
D gene: TRBD1
CDR3 protein: CASSFPGGAGNNQPQHF
CDR3 DNA: TGTGCCAGTAGTTTCCCAGGGGGCGCGGGGAACAATCAGCCCCAGCATTTT

V gene: TRBV7-6
CDR3 length: 14
J gene: TRBJ2-3
clone size: -
D gene: -
CDR3 protein: CASSLNVGGDTQYF
CDR3 DNA: TGTGCCAGCAGCTTAAATGTGGGGGGAGATACGCAGTATTTT

V gene: TRBV7-9
CDR3 length: 12
J gene: TRBJ2-3
clone size: -
D gene: -
CDR3 protein: CASSLTPDTQYF
CDR3 DNA: TGTGCCAGCAGCCTCACACCCGATACGCAGTATTTT

V gene: TRBV7-2
CDR3 length: 14
J gene: TRBJ2-5
clone size: -
D gene: -
CDR3 protein: CASSLAGYQETQYF
CDR3 DNA: TGTGCCAGCAGCTTGGCGGGCTACCAAGAGACCCAGTACTTC

V gene: TRBV28
CDR3 length: 16
J gene: TRBJ1-3
clone size: few
D gene: TRBD1
CDR3 protein: CASSFPGGRRGNTIYF
CDR3 DNA: TGTGCCAGCAGTTTCCCAGGGGGCCGAAGGGGAAACACCATATATTTT

V gene: TRBV6-5
CDR3 length: 16
J gene: TRBJ1-1
clone size: -
D gene: -
CDR3 protein: CASSYMLGRRNTEAFF
CDR3 DNA: TGTGCCAGCAGTTACATGCTCGGCCGGAGGAACACTGAAGCTTTCTTT

V gene: TRBV5-1
CDR3 length: 13
J gene: TRBJ1-2
clone size: -
D gene: TRBD1
CDR3 protein: CASSPGQGRGYTF
CDR3 DNA: TGCGCCAGCAGCCCCGGACAGGGTCGTGGCTACACCTTC

V gene: TRBV24-1
CDR3 length: 13
J gene: TRBJ2-2
clone size: -
D gene: -
CDR3 protein: CATESRDSRELFF
CDR3 DNA: TGTGCCACCGAGTCCCGGGACTCGAGGGAGCTGTTTTTT

V gene: TRBV29-1
CDR3 length: 12
J gene: TRBJ1-2
clone size: -
D gene: -
CDR3 protein: CSVEGAGLSYTF
CDR3 DNA: TGCAGCGTTGAGGGGGCAGGGCTAAGCTACACCTTC

V gene: TRBV12-5
CDR3 length: 12
J gene: TRBJ1-6
clone size: -
D gene: -
CDR3 protein: CASGRTNSPLHF
CDR3 DNA: TGTGCTAGTGGCAGAACTAATTCACCCCTCCACTTT

V gene: TRBV10-3
CDR3 length: 14
J gene: TRBJ1-2
clone size: -
D gene: -
CDR3 protein: CAISEGQGLYGYTF
CDR3 DNA: TGTGCCATCAGTGAAGGGCAGGGCCTCTATGGCTACACCTTC

V gene: TRBV5-1
CDR3 length: 14
J gene: TRBJ2-2
clone size: -
D gene: -
CDR3 protein: CASSGAQGTGELFF
CDR3 DNA: TGCGCCAGCTCAGGGGCGCAGGGCACCGGGGAGCTGTTTTTT

V gene: TRBV4-1
CDR3 length: 14
J gene: TRBJ1-6
clone size: -
D gene: -
CDR3 protein: CASSQPGQPYPLHF
CDR3 DNA: TGCGCCAGCAGCCAACCGGGACAACCCTATCCCCTCCACTTT

V gene: TRBV19
CDR3 length: 16
J gene: TRBJ2-3
clone size: -
D gene: -
CDR3 protein: CASSRRGPSSTDTQYF
CDR3 DNA: TGTGCCAGTAGTAGGCGGGGGCCATCTAGCACAGATACGCAGTATTTT

V gene: TRBV19
CDR3 length: 15
J gene: TRBJ2-1
clone size: -
D gene: -
CDR3 protein: CATHFRRGTDNEQFF
CDR3 DNA: TGTGCCACCCACTTTAGGAGGGGTACAGACAATGAGCAGTTCTTC

V gene: TRBV7-9
CDR3 length: 13
J gene: TRBJ1-3
clone size: -
D gene: -
CDR3 protein: CASSPVGSSPIYF
CDR3 DNA: TGTGCCAGCAGCCCTGTGGGCTCGAGCCCCATATATTTT

V gene: TRBV2
CDR3 length: 14
J gene: TRBJ2-2
clone size: once
D gene: -
CDR3 protein: CASSESSSAGELFF
CDR3 DNA: TGTGCCAGCAGTGAGAGCTCGAGTGCCGGGGAGCTGTTTTTT

V gene: TRBV5-3
CDR3 length: 14
J gene: TRBJ1-2
clone size: -
D gene: -
CDR3 protein: CARSPARVHWSYTF
CDR3 DNA: TGTGCCAGAAGCCCGGCGCGGGTTCATTGGAGCTACACCTTC

V gene: TRBV9
CDR3 length: 15
J gene: TRBJ1-3
clone size: -
D gene: TRBD1
CDR3 protein: CASSARDSAGNTIYF
CDR3 DNA: TGTGCCAGCAGCGCTCGGGACAGCGCTGGAAACACCATATATTTT

V gene: TRBV19
CDR3 length: 14
J gene: TRBJ1-4
clone size: -
D gene: TRBD1
CDR3 protein: CASSLTGVNEKLFF
CDR3 DNA: TGTGCCAGTAGTCTTACAGGGGTTAATGAAAAACTGTTTTTT

V gene: TRBV6-6
CDR3 length: 15
J gene: TRBJ1-2
clone size: -
D gene: TRBD1
CDR3 protein: CASRPPGQGAYGYTF
CDR3 DNA: TGTGCCAGCAGGCCGCCGGGACAGGGGGCCTATGGCTACACCTTC

V gene: TRBV9
CDR3 length: 13
J gene: TRBJ2-5
clone size: -
D gene: -
CDR3 protein: CASSGQLTETQYF
CDR3 DNA: TGTGCCAGCAGCGGACAGTTAACGGAGACCCAGTACTTC

V gene: TRBV27
CDR3 length: 13
J gene: TRBJ2-1
clone size: many
D gene: -
CDR3 protein: CASTQGLHNEQFF
CDR3 DNA: TGTGCCAGCACCCAAGGACTTCACAATGAGCAGTTCTTC

V gene: TRBV19
CDR3 length: 14
J gene: TRBJ1-6
clone size: -
D gene: TRBD1
CDR3 protein: CASIGTGYNSPLHF
CDR3 DNA: TGTGCCAGTATTGGGACAGGATATAATTCACCCCTCCACTTT

V gene: TRBV27
CDR3 length: 15
J gene: TRBJ1-5
clone size: -
D gene: TRBD1
CDR3 protein: CASSPRTGMDQPQHF
CDR3 DNA: TGTGCCAGCAGTCCGAGGACAGGGATGGATCAGCCCCAGCATTTT

V gene: TRBV9
CDR3 length: 17
J gene: TRBJ1-3
clone size: once
D gene: TRBD1
CDR3 protein: CASSVVDGQGRANTIYF
CDR3 DNA: TGTGCCAGCAGCGTAGTAGACGGACAGGGGAGGGCGAACACCATATATTTT

V gene: TRBV11-3
CDR3 length: 16
J gene: TRBJ1-5
clone size: -
D gene: TRBD1
CDR3 protein: CASSPLTGGRDQPQHF
CDR3 DNA: TGTGCCAGCAGCCCCTTGACAGGGGGCAGGGATCAGCCCCAGCATTTT

V gene: TRBV5-1
CDR3 length: 14
J gene: TRBJ2-1
clone size: -
D gene: -
CDR3 protein: CASSLVGADNEQFF
CDR3 DNA: TGCGCCAGCAGCTTGGTGGGAGCGGACAATGAGCAGTTCTTC

V gene: TRBV19
CDR3 length: 17
J gene: TRBJ2-1
clone size: -
D gene: TRBD2
CDR3 protein: CASSTSFSGIGRFEQFF
CDR3 DNA: TGTGCCAGTAGTACCTCCTTCAGCGGGATTGGAAGGTTTGAGCAGTTCTTC

V gene: TRBV3-1/TRBV3-2
CDR3 length: 15
J gene: TRBJ1-3
clone size: -
D gene: TRBD1
CDR3 protein: CASSLAGGVGNTIYF
CDR3 DNA: TGTGCCAGCAGCCTAGCAGGGGGCGTTGGAAACACCATATATTTT

V gene: TRBV7-8
CDR3 length: 16
J gene: TRBJ2-3
clone size: -
D gene: TRBD1
CDR3 protein: CASSLGARGYTDTQYF
CDR3 DNA: TGTGCCAGCAGCCTTGGGGCCAGGGGGTACACAGATACGCAGTATTTT

V gene: TRBV12-2
CDR3 length: 17
J gene: TRBJ1-1
clone size: -
D gene: -
CDR3 protein: CASRLVVLIHLNTEAFF
CDR3 DNA: TGTGCAAGTCGCTTAGTGGTTTTGATACACCTCAACACTGAAGCTTTCTTT

V gene: TRBV28
CDR3 length: 15
J gene: TRBJ1-5
clone size: -
D gene: -
CDR3 protein: CASSLNGGGNQPQHF
CDR3 DNA: TGTGCCAGCAGTTTAAACGGAGGCGGCAATCAGCCCCAGCATTTT

V gene: TRBV6-5
CDR3 length: 12
J gene: TRBJ1-5
clone size: -
D gene: TRBD1
CDR3 protein: CAADRGTQPQHF
CDR3 DNA: TGTGCCGCGGACAGGGGAACTCAGCCCCAGCATTTT

V gene: TRBV9
CDR3 length: 15
J gene: TRBJ1-5
clone size: once
D gene: TRBD1
CDR3 protein: CASSVDGAGGQPQHF
CDR3 DNA: TGTGCCAGCAGCGTAGATGGGGCAGGGGGCCAGCCCCAGCATTTT

V gene: TRBV27
CDR3 length: 12
J gene: TRBJ2-1
clone size: -
D gene: -
CDR3 protein: CASSLGGGEQFF
CDR3 DNA: TGTGCCAGCAGCTTAGGGGGAGGCGAGCAGTTCTTC

V gene: TRBV18
CDR3 length: 15
J gene: TRBJ2-1
clone size: -
D gene: -
CDR3 protein: CASSPDAQSLGEQFF
CDR3 DNA: TGTGCCAGCTCACCAGATGCGCAGTCCCTAGGTGAGCAGTTCTTC

V gene: TRBV3-1/TRBV3-2
CDR3 length: 14
J gene: TRBJ1-1
clone size: -
D gene: -
CDR3 protein: CASSQGQAHTEAFF
CDR3 DNA: TGTGCCAGCAGCCAAGGACAAGCTCACACTGAAGCTTTCTTT

V gene: TRBV7-7
CDR3 length: 15
J gene: TRBJ2-1
clone size: -
D gene: TRBD2
CDR3 protein: CASSSLAGGDNEQFF
CDR3 DNA: TGTGCTAGCAGCTCCTTAGCGGGGGGCGATAATGAGCAGTTCTTC

V gene: TRBV27
CDR3 length: 16
J gene: TRBJ2-1
clone size: -
D gene: TRBD2
CDR3 protein: CASSPTRLANYNEQFF
CDR3 DNA: TGTGCCAGCAGTCCAACTCGACTAGCGAATTACAATGAGCAGTTCTTC

V gene: TRBV5-5
CDR3 length: 16
J gene: TRBJ1-2
clone size: once
D gene: TRBD1
CDR3 protein: CASSLWGQGSNYGYTF
CDR3 DNA: TGTGCCAGCAGCTTGTGGGGACAGGGATCTAACTATGGCTACACCTTC

V gene: TRBV30
CDR3 length: 13
J gene: TRBJ1-2
clone size: -
D gene: -
CDR3 protein: CAWSTSQGTGYTF
CDR3 DNA: TGTGCCTGGAGTACCTCGCAGGGGACTGGCTACACCTTC

V gene: TRBV6-6
CDR3 length: 12
J gene: TRBJ1-2
clone size: -
D gene: -
CDR3 protein: CASTTRDTGYTF
CDR3 DNA: TGTGCCAGCACCACCCGGGACACGGGCTACACCTTC

V gene: TRBV5-1
CDR3 length: 16
J gene: TRBJ2-1
clone size: -
D gene: -
CDR3 protein: CASSLEWRRSYNEQFF
CDR3 DNA: TGCGCCAGCAGCTTGGAGTGGCGGAGATCCTACAATGAGCAGTTCTTC

V gene: TRBV27
CDR3 length: 15
J gene: TRBJ2-5
clone size: -
D gene: TRBD2
CDR3 protein: CASSSGGAGKETQYF
CDR3 DNA: TGTGCCAGCTCTAGCGGGGGGGCGGGAAAAGAGACCCAGTACTTC